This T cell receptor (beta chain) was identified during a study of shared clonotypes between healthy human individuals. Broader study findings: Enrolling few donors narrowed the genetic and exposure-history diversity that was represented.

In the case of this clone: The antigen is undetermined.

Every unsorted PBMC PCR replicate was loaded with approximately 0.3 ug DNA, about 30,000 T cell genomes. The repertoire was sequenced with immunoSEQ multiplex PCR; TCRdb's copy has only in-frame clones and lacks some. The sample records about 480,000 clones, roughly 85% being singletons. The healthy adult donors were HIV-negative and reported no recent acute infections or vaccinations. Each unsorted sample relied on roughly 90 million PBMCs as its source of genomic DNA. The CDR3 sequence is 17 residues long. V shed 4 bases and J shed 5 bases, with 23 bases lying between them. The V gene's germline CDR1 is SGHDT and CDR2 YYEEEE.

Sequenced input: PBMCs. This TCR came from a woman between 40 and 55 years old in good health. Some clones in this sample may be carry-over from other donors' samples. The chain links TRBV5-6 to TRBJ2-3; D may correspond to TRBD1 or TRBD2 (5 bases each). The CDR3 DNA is TGTGCCAGCAGCCCCCCCCGGGGCGGGCCCAGGGAAGATACGCAGTATTTT. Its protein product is CASSPPRGGPREDTQYF.